One and the same sample provided the 32 T cell receptor beta chains below, sequenced in a study of T cell repertoires in cytomegalovirus infection. TCRdb re-called the reads with MiXCR, one entry per CDR3 protein. This sample has about 210,000 distinct CDR3 sequences; approximately 7% occur once, and the top ten carry roughly 6%. The sample taken for sequencing was PBMCs. These receptors came from a human donor in good health (CMV status not recorded). Some clones in this sample may be carry-over from other donors' samples.

This clonotype was counted at least ten times. The chain is built from TRBV7-2 and TRBJ1-1; D ambiguous. The V gene lost 2 bases and the J gene lost 1 base, with 8 bases spanning the gap. Germline-derived CDR1 and CDR2 are SGHTA and FQGNSA. This CDR3 contains 14 residues. CDR3 in DNA: TGTGCCAGCAGCTTAATCAACGAGAACACTGAAGCTTTCTTT. Translating it yields CASSLINENTEAFF.

In this sample, this clonotype turned up many times. This rearrangement joins TRBV7-6 to TRBJ1-1; perhaps TRBD1 as D (5 bases). V was clipped by 0 bases and J by 1 base, with 6 bases between them. The CDR3 is made up of 14 amino acids. The germline CDR1 and CDR2 sequences are SGHVS and FNYEAQ. The CDR3 region has the DNA TGTGCCAGCAGCTTAGCGGACAAGAACACTGAAGCTTTCTTT. This codes for CASSLADKNTEAFF.

This clonotype was counted at least ten times. The V and J genes are TRBV28 and TRBJ2-6; D gene ambiguous. Trimming stripped 5 bases from V and 0 bases from J, with 8 bases between. The CDR3 consists of 15 residues. From germline, CDR1 is MDHEN and CDR2 SYDVKM. This CDR3 is CASSKHSSGANVLTF. The CDR3 DNA follows: TGTGCCAGCAGTAAACACAGCTCTGGGGCCAACGTCCTGACTTTC.

This clonotype showed up just a few times. The J gene is TRBJ2-2, the V gene TRBV4-3; D is undetermined. V lost 1 base and J lost 13, with 13 bases in between. This CDR3 region has 13 residues. Germline CDR1 is LGHNA and CDR2 is YSLEER. The CDR3 bases are TGCGCCAGCAGCCAAGGGACCTCCACTCGGCTGTTTTTT. This encodes CASSQGTSTRLFF.

This clonotype was detected ten times or more. The chain links TRBV6-6 to TRBJ2-6; D might be TRBD2 (6 bases). The CDR3 has 20 amino acids. V shed 0 bases and J shed 0 bases, with 18 bases lying between them. Per germline, CDR1 MNHNY and CDR2 SVGAGI (reference sequence). CDR3 DNA sequence: TGTGCCAGCAGTTACTCGATGCGGGACTCCCAGCTCTCTGGGGCCAACGTCCTGACTTTC. It encodes CASSYSMRDSQLSGANVLTF.

The chain joins TRBV9 to TRBJ1-1; D unresolved. Deletions cut 0 bases from V and 1 base from J, with 7 bases between. The CDR3 covers 14 residues. CDR1 SGDLS and CDR2 YYNGEE come from the germline V gene. The CDR3 loop is CASSVVRQNTEAFF. CDR3 DNA sequence: TGTGCCAGCAGCGTAGTGAGGCAGAACACTGAAGCTTTCTTT.

The chain joins TRBV30 to TRBJ2-2, with 7 bases identical to TRBD1. Germline CDR1 GTSNPN, CDR2 SVGIG (reference sequence). Trimming removed 3 bases from V and 2 bases from J; junction bases left unmatched: 6. The CDR3 contains 15 residues. The CDR3 spells CAWSAWDSNTGELFF. For the CDR3, the DNA is TGTGCCTGGAGCGCCTGGGACAGCAACACCGGGGAGCTGTTTTTT.

As to this clonotype: Being one base from a much bigger clone, this may be a read error. The chain employs TRBV20-1 and TRBJ2-5; the D gene could be TRBD1 or TRBD2 (6 bases each). CDR3 length: 15 residues. Trimming shortened V by 0 bases and J by 5 bases, and 16 bases separated the two germline ends. CDR1 and CDR2 (germline): DFQATT, SNEGSKA (reference sequence). Written as DNA, the CDR3 is TGCAGTGCTAGAGAGGGGGGATACAGGGAGGAGACCCAGTACTTC. Its protein product is CSAREGGYREETQYF.

The table lists this clonotype with a few counts. At one boundary the junction diverges from the germline segment, which might be a read error. The V gene is TRBV30, the J gene TRBJ1-1; D remains ambiguous. This CDR3 is 13 amino acids long. Germline loops: CDR1 GTSNPN, CDR2 SVGIG (reference sequence). The CDR3 here is CAWMVSLNPEAFF. CDR3 in DNA: TGTGCCTGGATGGTCTCATTGAACCCTGAAGCTTTCTTT.

The rearrangement joins TRBV5-1 to TRBJ2-7; D remains unclear. V was clipped by 1 base and J by 9 bases, with 20 bases between them. This CDR3 is built from 15 residues. Germline V gene data show CDR1 as SGHRS and CDR2 as YFSETQ. CDR3 loop: CASSLSGPSNSGQYF. DNA for the CDR3: TGCGCCAGCAGCTTGTCAGGACCCTCTAATTCAGGGCAGTACTTC. Full variable domain (missing parts from reference TRBV5-1 and TRBJ2-7): KAGVTQTPRYLIKTRGQQVTLSCSPISGHRSVSWYQQTPGQGLQFLFEYFSETQRNKGNFPGRFSGRQFSNSRSEMNVSTLELGDSALYLCASSLSGPSNSGQYFGPGTRLTVT.

In this sample, this clonotype turned up many times. The chain recombines TRBV7-2 with TRBJ1-4; D might be TRBD1 (6 bases). Trimming pared 6 bases from V and 7 bases from J, leaving 21 bases between. Germline CDR1 reads SGHTA; CDR2 reads FQGNSA. This CDR3 region has 16 residues. The CDR3 DNA is TGTGCCAGCAGTTTATTTGGGGGGGGGACACGTGAAAAACTGTTTTTT. Encoded protein: CASSLFGGGTREKLFF.

Many counts were recorded for this clonotype. The chain has TRBV7-3 and TRBJ2-3; 10 bases are a match to TRBD2. The germline V gene encodes CDR1 SGHTA and CDR2 FQGTGA. With 4 bases clipped from V and 2 bases from J, the junction kept 12 bases outside the gene matches. The CDR3 is 18 amino acids. The DNA for the CDR3 is TGTGCCAGCAGCTACTACCTAGCGGGGGTCCCATACACAGATACGCAGTATTTT. Protein product: CASSYYLAGVPYTDTQYF.

This clonotype has at least ten counts. J is TRBJ1-2 and V is TRBV20-1; 7 nucleotides agree with TRBD1. The V and J ends lost 3 bases and 4 bases, in that order; junction bases with no gene match: 8. This CDR3 contains 14 residues. The germline V gene encodes CDR1 DFQATT and CDR2 SNEGSKA (reference sequence). This chain's CDR3 is CSASQDRTLYGYTF. CDR3 coding DNA: TGCAGTGCTAGTCAGGACAGGACCCTCTATGGCTACACCTTC.

Many counts were recorded for this clonotype. The chain combines TRBV29-1 with TRBJ2-1, with 7 bases fitting TRBD1. V lost 7 bases to trimming and J lost 4 bases; unmatched junction nucleotides: 10. The CDR3 has 14 residues. The germline CDR1 and CDR2 sequences are SQVTM and ANQGSEA. CDR3 loop: CSAGVGQLYNEQFF. The CDR3 DNA sequence: TGCAGCGCCGGGGTGGGACAGCTGTACAATGAGCAGTTCTTC.

This clonotype showed up many times. The chain links TRBV4-3 to TRBJ1-1, with 9 bases aligning to TRBD1. The germline V gene has CDR1 LGHNA and CDR2 YSLEER. J gave up 1 base and V 0 bases, and 0 bases lay outside the gene matches. The CDR3 spans 15 residues. As DNA, the CDR3 is TGCGCCAGCAGCCAAGAACAGGGGGCGAACACTGAAGCTTTCTTT. It specifies CASSQEQGANTEAFF.

This clonotype has a count of ten or more. This chain joins TRBV7-9 and TRBJ1-2, with D hard to call. The V end lost 2 bases, the J end lost 3 bases, and 10 bases lay between the germline ends. The germline CDR1 and CDR2 sequences are SEHNR and FQNEAQ (reference sequence). The CDR3 consists of 14 residues. CDR3 nucleotides: TGTGCCAGCAGCTTAATCAGAATTGACTATGGCTACACCTTC. Translating it yields CASSLIRIDYGYTF.

This clonotype was detected many times. V gene TRBV29-1 combines with J gene TRBJ2-5, with D possibly being TRBD1 or TRBD2 (5 bases each). Germline V gene sequence: CDR1 SQVTM, CDR2 ANQGSEA. V lost 4 bases and J lost 4, with 16 bases in between. CDR3 length: 14 amino acids. The CDR3 sequence: CSVGGSSGRETQYF. The CDR3 DNA follows: TGCAGCGTTGGGGGGTCCTCGGGGCGAGAGACCCAGTACTTC.

A few counts support this clonotype. The gene calls are TRBV7-9 and TRBJ1-6; D is uncertain. V was shortened by 0 bases and J by 0 bases, with 6 bases between the two germline ends. This CDR3 is built from 16 residues. Germline CDR1 and CDR2: SEHNR and FQNEAQ (reference sequence). CDR3 in DNA: TGTGCCAGCAGCTTAGCGAGAGACTCCTATAATTCACCCCTCCACTTT. Translating it yields CASSLARDSYNSPLHF.

This sequence joins TRBV7-9 and TRBJ1-1; 7 nucleotides agree with TRBD1. Germline loops: CDR1 SEHNR, CDR2 FQNEAQ (reference sequence). Germline trimming cut 4 bases from V and 2 bases from J; bases unmatched to any gene: 13. This CDR3 spans 17 amino acids. The CDR3 protein is CASSSLTTGTANTEAFF. The CDR3 nucleotides are TGTGCCAGCAGCTCTCTCACGACCGGGACAGCAAACACTGAAGCTTTCTTT.

V gene TRBV28 combines with J gene TRBJ2-7, with 7 bases that match TRBD2. Germline V gene data show CDR1 as MDHEN and CDR2 as SYDVKM. The CDR3 contains 18 residues. Losses at the gene ends were 1 base for V and 1 base for J; bases not matched to a gene: 13. CDR3 region: CASSLFLHWEGRSYEQYF. The CDR3, as DNA: TGTGCCAGCAGTTTATTTCTTCATTGGGAGGGTAGATCCTACGAGCAGTACTTC.

Ten or more counts support this clonotype. The chain combines TRBV7-2 with TRBJ1-2, with a possible D match to TRBD1 (6 bases). CDR3 length: 15 residues. The germline V and J ends were trimmed by 2 bases and 4 bases, with 14 bases remaining between them. Germline V gives CDR1 SGHTA, CDR2 FQGNSA. CDR3 region: CASSLSSDRFYGYTF. Written as DNA, the CDR3 is TGTGCCAGCAGCTTAAGCTCGGACAGATTCTATGGCTACACCTTC.

A note on this clonotype: The junction departs from germline at one end; a sequencing error may be responsible. The chain is built from TRBV25-1 and TRBJ2-4; D not certain. Germline CDR1 MGHDK, CDR2 SYGVNS. This CDR3 is 14 amino acids long. The DNA of the CDR3 is TGTGCCAGGAGTGAATTGGGGTCCAAAAACATTCAGTACTTC. This translates into CARSELGSKNIQYF.

This clonotype was seen many times. The chain is built from TRBV25-1 and TRBJ2-2; tentatively, D is TRBD2 (6 bases). CDR1 MGHDK and CDR2 SYGVNS come from the germline V gene. This CDR3 contains 17 residues. The germline V and J ends were trimmed by 1 base and 0 bases, with 12 bases remaining between them. The CDR3 region is CASSESGGTANTGELFF. As DNA, the CDR3 is TGTGCCAGCAGTGAATCAGGAGGGACGGCGAACACCGGGGAGCTGTTTTTT.

Details on this clonotype: This may arise from a read error, as a much more abundant clone is one base away. J is TRBJ1-6 and V is TRBV7-4; no clear D gene. CDR1 is SGHVT, CDR2 SQSDAQ, per germline. There are 14 residues in the CDR3. The CDR3 protein is CDSSLESYNSPLHF. CDR3 in DNA: TGTGACAGCAGCCTAGAATCCTATAATTCACCCCTCCACTTT.

This clonotype occurred a few times. The chain links TRBV13 to TRBJ2-5, with D possibly matching TRBD2 (6 bases). Trimming stripped 5 bases from V and 2 bases from J, with 18 bases between. The CDR3 consists of 16 residues. Germline assignment: CDR1 PRHDT and CDR2 FYEKMQ (reference sequence). CDR3 nucleotides: TGTGCCAGCAGCCCCCGAGGGAGGACGTCTCAAGAGACCCAGTACTTC. Translation: CASSPRGRTSQETQYF.

This clonotype occurred many times. V usage is TRBV7-2 and J usage is TRBJ2-1, with D possibly matching TRBD2 (7 bases). V was pared by 1 base and J by 7 bases, with 14 bases between. Germline V lookup: CDR1 SGHTA, CDR2 FQGNSA. The CDR3 is 15 amino acids. The CDR3 loop reads CASSLVRGAGNEQFF. CDR3 sequence (DNA): TGTGCCAGCAGCTTAGTTCGGGGGGCGGGGAATGAGCAGTTCTTC.

This clonotype was found many times. V and J are TRBV5-1 and TRBJ2-1; TRBD1 matches 10 bases. CDR3 size: 15 residues. Germline V CDR1 and CDR2: SGHRS, YFSETQ. Unmatched junction bases numbered 6, after V lost 4 bases and J lost 5 bases. Here the CDR3 reads CASSQGQGWDNEQFF. The CDR3 nucleotides read TGCGCCAGCAGCCAGGGACAGGGGTGGGACAATGAGCAGTTCTTC. Drawing the rest from reference TRBV5-1 and TRBJ2-1, the complete variable domain is KAGVTQTPRYLIKTRGQQVTLSCSPISGHRSVSWYQQTPGQGLQFLFEYFSETQRNKGNFPGRFSGRQFSNSRSEMNVSTLELGDSALYLCASSQGQGWDNEQFFGPGTRLTVL.

This clonotype was observed many times. This chain connects TRBV7-2 to TRBJ2-5; 9 bases fit TRBD2. The V gene end was trimmed by 1 base and the J gene end by 4 bases; junction bases not matched to a gene: 13. Germline CDR1 is SGHTA and CDR2 is FQGNSA. There are 18 residues in the CDR3. CDR3 bases: TGTGCCAGCAGCTTAGGTAGAAGCGGGGGGTCGAAAAGAGAGACCCAGTACTTC. Translated, it gives CASSLGRSGGSKRETQYF.

There are many counts of this clonotype. CDR3 region: CASSLAGTGTFYGYTF. The CDR3 region has the DNA TGTGCCAGCAGCCTTGCCGGGACAGGGACTTTCTATGGCTACACCTTC. The V gene is TRBV6-2 or TRBV6-3, the J gene TRBJ1-2; TRBD1 matches at 9 bases. This CDR3 is built from 16 residues. J lost 4 bases, V lost 6 bases, and 12 bases had no gene match. CDR1 and CDR2 from the germline V gene are MNHEY and SVGEGT.

In its sample, this clonotype was seen many times. V usage is TRBV4-1 and J usage is TRBJ1-5; no definite D call. V dropped 1 base and J dropped 5 bases, with 9 bases sitting between them. Germline lookup yields CDR1 MGHRA and CDR2 YSYEKL. The CDR3 consists of 14 residues. In nucleotides, the CDR3 is TGCGCCAGCAGCCAAGCGGGCGCCGATCAGCCCCAGCATTTT. This codes for CASSQAGADQPQHF.

This clonotype was observed at least ten times. V usage is TRBV19 and J usage is TRBJ1-5, with unresolved D. This CDR3 has 15 residues. In germline, CDR1 is LNHDA, CDR2 SQIVND (reference sequence). V dropped 3 bases and J dropped 3 bases, with 12 bases sitting between them. CDR3 protein: CASSIGGFPNQPQHF. CDR3 bases: TGTGCCAGTAGTATCGGAGGGTTCCCCAATCAGCCCCAGCATTTT.

This clonotype occurred a few times. The chain has TRBV11-2 and TRBJ1-6; D is ambiguous. V was pared by 2 bases and J by 6 bases, with 11 bases between. CDR3 size: 15 residues. The germline V gene has CDR1 SGHAT and CDR2 FQNNGV. The chain's CDR3 is CASSLISSVNSPLHF. As DNA, the CDR3 is TGTGCCAGCAGCTTAATTTCGTCAGTTAATTCACCCCTCCACTTT.